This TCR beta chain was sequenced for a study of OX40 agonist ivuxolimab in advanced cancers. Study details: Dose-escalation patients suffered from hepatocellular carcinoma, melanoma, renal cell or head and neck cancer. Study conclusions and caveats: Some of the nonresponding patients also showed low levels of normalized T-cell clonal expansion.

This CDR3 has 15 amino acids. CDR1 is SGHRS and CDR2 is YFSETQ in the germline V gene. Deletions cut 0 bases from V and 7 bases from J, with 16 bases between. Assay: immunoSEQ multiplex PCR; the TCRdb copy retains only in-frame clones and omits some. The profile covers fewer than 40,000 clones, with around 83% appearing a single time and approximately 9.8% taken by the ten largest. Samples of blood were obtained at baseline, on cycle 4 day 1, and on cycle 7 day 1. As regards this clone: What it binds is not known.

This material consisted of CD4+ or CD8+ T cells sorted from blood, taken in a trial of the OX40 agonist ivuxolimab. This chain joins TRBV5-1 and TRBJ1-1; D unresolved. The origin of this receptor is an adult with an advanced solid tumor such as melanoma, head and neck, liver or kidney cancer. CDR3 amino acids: CASSLDGVEYGEAFF. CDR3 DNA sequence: TGCGCCAGCAGCTTGGATGGGGTAGAGTACGGTGAAGCTTTCTTT.